Each of the 13 T cell receptor beta chains below was sequenced from the same sample in a study of multiple sclerosis patients with progressive multifocal leukoencephalopathy. Described time point: time of PML onset. Sequencing was performed with immunoSEQ multiplex PCR; in TCRdb, only in-frame clones are kept and a portion is missing. The sample includes fewer than 40,000 clones, about 90% seen only once; the top ten take about 3.3%. Sequenced here: PBMCs, sampled from a patient treated with natalizumab. The source is a human donor with progressive multifocal leukoencephalopathy.

A note on this clone: Distinct nucleotide sequences in the sample also encode this CDR3. The V and J genes are TRBV11-2 and TRBJ2-7, with D hard to call. Per the germline V gene, CDR1 is SGHAT and CDR2 is FQNNGV. Trimming removed 5 bases from V and 5 bases from J, with 16 bases in between. This CDR3 contains 14 residues. The CDR3 bases are TGTGCCAGCAGCCTAGGTCCGGGTAGCCACGAGCAGTACTTC. It specifies CASSLGPGSHEQYF.

J is TRBJ2-3 and V is TRBV19; no reliable D call. The CDR3 length is 14 residues. Per the germline V gene, CDR1 is LNHDA and CDR2 is SQIVND (reference sequence). Trimming pared 8 bases from V and 2 bases from J, leaving 14 bases between. The CDR3 nucleotides read TGTGCCAGTTCTGCAGGAGACAACACAGATACGCAGTATTTT. It yields the protein CASSAGDNTDTQYF.

This sequence joins TRBV7-9 and TRBJ1-3; D may be TRBD1 (6 bases). The CDR3 is 16 amino acids. Trimming removed 0 bases at V and 2 bases at J, with 11 bases between. The germline CDR1 and CDR2 sequences are SEHNR and FQNEAQ (reference sequence). The CDR3 region is CASSLAEGTPGNTIYF. In nucleotides, the CDR3 is TGTGCCAGCAGCTTAGCGGAGGGGACACCTGGAAACACCATATATTTT.

The DNA of the CDR3 is TGTGCCAGCAGCGCTTACAGGGAGCGGGGTGAAAAACTGTTTTTT. This gives the protein CASSAYRERGEKLFF. This rearrangement joins TRBV9 to TRBJ1-4; possibly TRBD1 for D (6 bases). The CDR3 is made up of 15 amino acids. The germline CDR1 and CDR2 sequences are SGDLS and YYNGEE. Deletions cut 3 bases from V and 7 bases from J, with 16 bases between.

The V call is TRBV6-6, the J call TRBJ1-1; D unclear. Trimming pared 5 bases from V and 6 bases from J, leaving 7 bases between. CDR1 and CDR2 (germline): MNHNY, SVGAGI (reference sequence). The CDR3 has 11 residues. CDR3 bases: TGTGCCAGCAGTATGTCAGCTGAAGCTTTCTTT. This sequence encodes CASSMSAEAFF.

This chain uses TRBV28 with TRBJ2-3; 7 bases are shared with TRBD2. Germline assignment: CDR1 MDHEN and CDR2 SYDVKM. V dropped 4 bases and J dropped 3; count of bases not matched to a gene: 4. This CDR3 has 14 residues. This CDR3 reads CASSSVRETDTQYF. The CDR3 nucleotides are TGTGCCAGCAGTTCCGTGCGGGAGACAGATACGCAGTATTTT.

This clone was counted a single time. The rearrangement links TRBV7-8 to TRBJ1-2; D not certain. Germline loops: CDR1 SGHVS, CDR2 FQNEAQ. The CDR3 is 14 amino acids. Deletions cut 1 base from V and 4 bases from J, with 10 bases between. CDR3 sequence: CASSLVPEAYGYTF. The CDR3 DNA is TGTGCCAGCAGCTTAGTTCCTGAAGCCTATGGCTACACCTTC.

The CDR3 region has the DNA TGTGCCAGCAGTGAGGATTTGTACGCCGGGGAGCTGTTTTTT. Its protein is CASSEDLYAGELFF. The chain carries TRBV6-5 and TRBJ2-2, with D uncertain. Between the trimmed V and J ends, which lost 5 bases and 6 bases, there was a span of 13 bases. The CDR3 is 14 residues long. Germline V gene sequence: CDR1 MNHEY, CDR2 SVGAGI.

The chain couples TRBV7-8 to TRBJ2-5; 9 nucleotides align to TRBD1. The DNA matches TRBJ2-7 better at its end, which makes the J call doubtful. The CDR3 is 13 residues long. Germline CDR1 and CDR2: SGHVS and FQNEAQ. The CDR3 bases are TGTGCCAGCAGAGGGGACAGGGATTACGAGCAGTACTTC. Its protein product is CASRGDRDYEQYF.

This chain joins TRBV7-2 and TRBJ2-7; D is possibly TRBD2 (5 bases). This CDR3 contains 12 residues. V lost 5 bases, J lost 7 bases, and 12 bases lay in between. Germline-derived CDR1 and CDR2 are SGHTA and FQGNSA. As DNA, the CDR3 is TGTGCCAGCAGCCGCACTTCGGGGGAGCAGTACTTC. Protein: CASSRTSGEQYF.

J is TRBJ2-1 and V is TRBV18, with D possibly matching TRBD1 (5 bases). The CDR3 sequence is 13 residues long. Between the trimmed V and J ends, which lost 6 bases and 7 bases, there was a span of 13 bases. Germline V gene data show CDR1 as KGHSH and CDR2 as LQKENI. CDR3: CASSPAGPNEQFF. Written as DNA, the CDR3 is TGTGCCAGCTCCCCCGCAGGGCCGAATGAGCAGTTCTTC.

The chain has TRBV29-1 and TRBJ2-7; D is perhaps TRBD2 (6 bases). V lost 6 bases and J 1 base, leaving 13 bases between the germline ends. CDR1 is SQVTM and CDR2 is ANQGSEA in the germline V gene. The CDR3 is made up of 13 amino acids. CDR3 amino acids: CSVSPSESYEQYF. In DNA, the CDR3 is TGCAGCGTAAGTCCTAGCGAATCCTACGAGCAGTACTTC.

CDR3 region: CASKPTTGPPLYNEQFF. CDR3 sequence (DNA): TGTGCCAGCAAACCTACCACGGGTCCGCCGCTGTACAATGAGCAGTTCTTC. The chain uses TRBV2 and TRBJ2-1, with D unclear. The germline V and J ends were trimmed by 7 bases and 4 bases, with 23 bases remaining between them. The CDR3 covers 17 residues. Germline CDR1 is SNHLY and CDR2 is FYNNEI. The full variable domain, its missing parts supplied by reference TRBV2 and TRBJ2-1, is EPEVTQTPSHQVTQMGQEVILRCVPISNHLYFYWYRQILGQKVEFLVSFYNNEISEKSEIFDDQFSVERPDGSNFTLKIRSTKLEDSAMYFCASKPTTGPPLYNEQFFGPGTRLTVL.